A selection of T cell receptor beta chains follows, all from one sample in a study of response to subunit inactivated influenza vaccine. TCRdb re-derived calls from the RT-PCR reads in MiXCR, one entry per CDR3 protein. The sample carries about 520,000 distinct CDR3 sequences, roughly 23% recorded once. Specimen: CD4+ T cells sorted from PBMCs, collected more than 4 days after vaccination. The receptors originated from a man over 45 who received an inactivated influenza vaccine. Each CDR3 is given with its conserved first and last residue. The order of the fields is D gene, CDR3 length, clone size, V gene, J gene, CDR3 DNA, CDR3 protein. D genes are given only for firm matches. Rows may omit the clone size; those that give it use once, few, many or a size class.

.,14,.,TRBV24-1,TRBJ2-7,TGTGCCACCAGTGATCCCTGGAGTAGCGTTAAGCAGTACTTC,CATSDPWSSVKQYF
TRBD1,16,.,TRBV28,TRBJ2-7,TGTGCCAGCAGTTCCCACGGACAGGTGTCCGACTACGAGCAGTACTTC,CASSSHGQVSDYEQYF
.,17,.,TRBV5-8,TRBJ2-2,TGTGCCAGCAGCTCCACAGGGTCCTATGCGAACACCGGGGAGCTGTTTTTT,CASSSTGSYANTGELFF
.,13,.,TRBV20-1,TRBJ1-1,TGCAGTGCCGCGGGACACAGAAACACTGAAGCTTTCTTT,CSAAGHRNTEAFF
.,14,.,TRBV5-1,TRBJ2-1,TGCGCCAGCAGCTTGGAATCAGGGAACAATGAGCAGTTCTTC,CASSLESGNNEQFF
.,15,.,TRBV5-1,TRBJ1-1,TGCGCCAGCAGCCCGGTCGGGCAGGGGAACACTGAAGCTTTCTTT,CASSPVGQGNTEAFF
.,15,.,TRBV7-9,TRBJ2-7,TGTGCCAGCAGCGAAAATTCGGGGAACTCCTACGAGCAGTACTTC,CASSENSGNSYEQYF
.,13,few,TRBV2,TRBJ2-5,TGTGCCAGTGTTCGGGGCCAAGGCGAGACCCAGTACTTC,CASVRGQGETQYF
.,15,.,TRBV5-1,TRBJ2-3,TGCGCCAGCAGCCATGGGGGAGACAGGACAGATACGCAGTATTTT,CASSHGGDRTDTQYF
TRBD1,14,.,TRBV4-2,TRBJ1-1,TGTGCCAGCAGCCTAACAGGGGTACACACTGAAGCTTTCTTT,CASSLTGVHTEAFF
.,13,.,TRBV12-3/TRBV12-4,TRBJ1-3,TGTGCCAGCTACCAGGGAGCCGGAAACACCATATATTTT,CASYQGAGNTIYF
TRBD2,16,few,TRBV5-1,TRBJ2-3,TGCGCCAGCAGGCCAGGGACTAGCGGAAGCACAGATACGCAGTATTTT,CASRPGTSGSTDTQYF
.,17,.,TRBV7-9,TRBJ2-1,TGTGCCAGCAGCTTTGAACTGAGCCAGAGCTCCTACAATGAGCAGTTCTTC,CASSFELSQSSYNEQFF
TRBD1,16,.,TRBV6-5,TRBJ1-1,TGTGCCAGCAGTTACCCCGGACAGGGTCGGAACACTGAAGCTTTCTTT,CASSYPGQGRNTEAFF
.,13,many,TRBV5-1,TRBJ1-1,TGTGCCAGCAGTTTAGCAGGGGACACTGAAGCTTTCTTT,CASSLAGDTEAFF
.,15,.,TRBV18,TRBJ2-4,TGTGCCAGCTCACCTACCCTTAGCAAAATCAACATTCAGTACTTC,CASSPTLSKINIQYF
.,17,.,TRBV7-2,TRBJ1-3,TGTGCCAGCAGCTTGGTGGCAGGACCCAACTCTGGAAACACCATATATTTT,CASSLVAGPNSGNTIYF
.,16,.,TRBV7-3,TRBJ2-7,TGTGCCAGCAGCTTTGCACACGTGCAGAGCTCCTACGAGCAGTACTTC,CASSFAHVQSSYEQYF
.,12,.,TRBV10-3,TRBJ2-4,TGTGCCATCAGTGAGTCGGAAAACATTCAGTACTTC,CAISESENIQYF
.,15,.,TRBV10-3,TRBJ2-3,TGTGCCACCTCGATAGGACAGCGAGGCACAGATACGCAGTATTTT,CATSIGQRGTDTQYF
.,13,many,TRBV12-3/TRBV12-4,TRBJ2-5,TGTGCCAGCAGTTTAGGGTTACAAGAGACCCAGTACTTC,CASSLGLQETQYF
.,14,.,TRBV29-1,TRBJ2-5,TGCAGCGTTGAAGGGATGGGAATCGCAGAGACCCAGTACTTC,CSVEGMGIAETQYF
.,14,.,TRBV7-6,TRBJ2-7,TGTGCCAGCAGCTTAGAGTACAATTCCTACGAGCAGTACTTC,CASSLEYNSYEQYF
.,13,.,TRBV15,TRBJ1-4,TGTGCCACCAGCATAAGACACAGCGAAAAACTGTTTTTT,CATSIRHSEKLFF
.,16,once,TRBV3-1,TRBJ2-3,TGTGCCAGCAGACAAGATCCTCTCCTCTTCACAGATACGCAGTATTTT,CASRQDPLLFTDTQYF
.,15,.,TRBV5-5,TRBJ2-7,TGTGCCAGCAGCCAATTCCCGGTACAGGGCTACGAGCAGTACTTC,CASSQFPVQGYEQYF
TRBD1,16,.,TRBV7-2,TRBJ2-3,TGTGCCAGCAGCTGGTGGGACAGGGGAAGCACAGATACGCAGTATTTT,CASSWWDRGSTDTQYF
.,14,.,TRBV12-3/TRBV12-4,TRBJ2-7,TGTGCCAGCAGTCAAGGCGTTATGGGGCTCGAGCAGTACTTC,CASSQGVMGLEQYF
.,15,few,TRBV5-1,TRBJ1-1,TGCGCCAGCAGCGGCGACGGTGGTAGGAACACTGAAGCTTTCTTT,CASSGDGGRNTEAFF
.,15,few,TRBV6-1,TRBJ2-4,TGTGCCAGCAGTGAAGCAGGGGCACTGGTAGACATTCAGTACTTC,CASSEAGALVDIQYF
.,14,.,TRBV4-1,TRBJ1-1,TGCGCCAGCAGCCAAGAAGCACTCTACACTGAAGCTTTCTTT,CASSQEALYTEAFF
.,14,.,TRBV4-1,TRBJ1-2,TGCGCCAGCAGCCAAGTCGGGTCCCGCTATGGCTACACCTTC,CASSQVGSRYGYTF
.,14,.,TRBV7-9,TRBJ1-1,TGTGCCAGCAGTCAGGCTAATCTGAACACTGAAGCTTTCTTT,CASSQANLNTEAFF
.,15,.,TRBV7-9,TRBJ2-5,TGTGCCAGCAGCTTATCGGCTACGCATCAAGAGACCCAGTACTTC,CASSLSATHQETQYF
TRBD1,15,few,TRBV5-1,TRBJ2-7,TGCGCCAGCAGCTTGGGACCCGGGACAGCCTACGAGCAGTACTTC,CASSLGPGTAYEQYF
.,14,few,TRBV7-6,TRBJ2-1,TGTGCCAGCAGCCTATCGGGGGGCCTCAATGAGCAGTTCTTC,CASSLSGGLNEQFF
.,12,.,TRBV29-1,TRBJ2-3,TGCAGCGTTGAAGACCATGGGACTTCGCAGTATTTT,CSVEDHGTSQYF
.,12,.,TRBV29-1,TRBJ2-7,TGCAGCGTTGCAGAGGGGTGGGACGAGCAGTACTTC,CSVAEGWDEQYF
.,13,.,TRBV11-3,TRBJ2-3,TGTGCCAGCAGCTCCGTGAGAACAGATACGCAGTATTTT,CASSSVRTDTQYF
.,13,few,TRBV29-1,TRBJ2-7,TGCAGCGTTGAAGTGACTCCTCCCTACGAGCAGTACTTC,CSVEVTPPYEQYF
.,15,.,TRBV10-2,TRBJ2-7,TGCGCCAGCAGTGACCCAGGACAGTGGGGCTACGAGCAGTACTTC,CASSDPGQWGYEQYF
.,14,.,TRBV5-1,TRBJ1-1,TGCGCCAGCAGCTTGTCGACTTCTGACACTGAAGCTTTCTTT,CASSLSTSDTEAFF
.,16,few,TRBV7-8,TRBJ1-1,TGTGCCAGCAGCTTACAGCGGATTCCGAGGAACACTGAAGCTTTCTTT,CASSLQRIPRNTEAFF
TRBD1,12,.,TRBV25-1,TRBJ2-7,TGTGCCAGCACAGGGGGAACCTACGAGCAGTACTTC,CASTGGTYEQYF
TRBD1,16,many,TRBV6-5,TRBJ1-2,TGTGCCAGCAGTTACGTGAGGACAGGGGGCGGATATGGCTACACCTTC,CASSYVRTGGGYGYTF
.,13,few,TRBV4-1,TRBJ2-7,TGCGCCAGCAGCCAAGAGCCCGGGGGCGTACAGTACTTC,CASSQEPGGVQYF
TRBD2,17,.,TRBV12-3/TRBV12-4,TRBJ2-7,TGTGCCAGCAGTTTAGCGAGGGCTAGCGGGAGATCTTACGAGCAGTACTTC,CASSLARASGRSYEQYF
TRBD1,13,few,TRBV10-3,TRBJ2-2,TGTGCCATCAGGTCAGGGGGCACCGGGGAGCTGTTTTTT,CAIRSGGTGELFF